This T cell receptor (beta chain) appears in the sequencing data of a study of shared clonotypes between healthy human individuals. This CDR3 region has 19 residues. Trimming took 0 bases from V and 4 from J; bases not matched to a gene: 15. The germline CDR1 and CDR2 sequences are SGDLS and YYNGEE. Sequenced by immunoSEQ multiplex PCR; TCRdb stores in-frame clones only, minus some. The sample yields about 490,000 clones, roughly 80% seen once. The sequencing input was PBMCs. The sequence derives from a woman aged 40 to 50 in good health. Some clones in this sample may be carry-over from other donors' samples. The rearrangement links TRBV9 to TRBJ1-2; 10 bases map to TRBD1. The CDR3 region has the DNA TGTGCCAGCAGCGTAGAAAGAAAGGTCGGGACAGGGGCAACCTATGGCTACACCTTC. Protein: CASSVERKVGTGATYGYTF.